The clone carrying this T cell receptor (beta chain) was detected ten times or more. The sample comes from a study of regulatory T cells in long-lasting Graves disease. Study in general: Antithyroid drug use was under 3 months in newly diagnosed Graves' patients.

iRepertoire HTBI primers and Arm-PCR of CDR3 regions built TCR beta libraries. From the multiplex PCR reads, TCRdb called clonotypes with MiXCR, one entry per CDR3 protein. The sample contains roughly 350,000 distinct CDR3 sequences, 16% of which appear only once. Specified time point: newly diagnosed GD, antithyroid drugs for less than 3 months. The TCR library was made from RNA that had been extracted from PBMCs in TRIzol. The data also belong to a second study, concerning T cells in Graves' hyperthyroidism and ophthalmopathy.

This specimen consisted of peripheral blood mononuclear cells (PBMCs), obtained at new diagnosis, from a patient treated with antithyroid drugs. The TCR originated in a young woman with Graves disease.

The CDR3 DNA follows: TGTGCCAGCAGCTTCCAGAATTCTAACTATGGCTACACCTTC. Translation gives CASSFQNSNYGYTF. This chain joins TRBV7-8 and TRBJ1-2; D remains unclear. Germline V gene data show CDR1 as SGHVS and CDR2 as FQNEAQ. The CDR3 has 14 amino acids. V was clipped by 3 bases and J by 0 bases, with 8 bases between them.